This T cell receptor (beta chain) was recorded in a study of T cells after yellow fever vaccination. This clonotype has at least ten counts. Its antigen is still unknown. TCRdb re-called the 5' RACE reads through MiXCR, storing one row per CDR3 protein. In the table there are approximately 300,000 distinct CDR3 sequences, 7.5% to 9% of which are singletons. Overall study findings and caveats: Compared with primary, the secondary response was weaker and peaked at day 5, not 15.

Here the sequenced sample was PBMCs, taken on the day of the first yellow fever vaccination. This clonotype was obtained from a young man who received the YFV17D yellow fever vaccine.

The CDR3 bases are TGTGCCAGCTCACCGGACCCCGAGTGGCCAGATACGCAGTATTTT. Amino acid sequence: CASSPDPEWPDTQYF. The gene calls are TRBV18 and TRBJ2-3; D is uncertain. The CDR3 is made up of 15 amino acids. With 3 bases removed from V and 4 bases from J, the gap between germline ends came to 14 bases. Per the germline V gene, CDR1 is KGHSH and CDR2 is LQKENI.